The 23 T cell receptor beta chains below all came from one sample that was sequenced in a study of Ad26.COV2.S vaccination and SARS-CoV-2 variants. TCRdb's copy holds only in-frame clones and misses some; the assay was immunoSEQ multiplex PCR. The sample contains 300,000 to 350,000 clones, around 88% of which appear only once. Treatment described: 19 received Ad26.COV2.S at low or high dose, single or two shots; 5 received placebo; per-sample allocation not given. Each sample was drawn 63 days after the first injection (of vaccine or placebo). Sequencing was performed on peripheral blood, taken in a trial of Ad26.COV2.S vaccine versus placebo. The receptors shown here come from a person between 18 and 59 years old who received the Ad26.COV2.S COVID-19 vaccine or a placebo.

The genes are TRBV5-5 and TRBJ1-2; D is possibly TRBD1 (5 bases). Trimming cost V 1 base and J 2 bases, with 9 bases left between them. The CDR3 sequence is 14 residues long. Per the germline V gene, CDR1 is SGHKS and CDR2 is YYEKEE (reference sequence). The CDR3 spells CASSLWRDNYGYTF. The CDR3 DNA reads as TGTGCCAGCAGCTTGTGGAGGGACAACTATGGCTACACCTTC.

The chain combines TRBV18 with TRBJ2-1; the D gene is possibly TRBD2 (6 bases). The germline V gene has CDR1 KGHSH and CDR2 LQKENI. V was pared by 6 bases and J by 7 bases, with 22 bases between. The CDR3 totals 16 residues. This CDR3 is CASSPTSGLSRNEQFF. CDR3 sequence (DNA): TGTGCCAGCTCGCCGACTTCGGGACTGAGTAGGAATGAGCAGTTCTTC. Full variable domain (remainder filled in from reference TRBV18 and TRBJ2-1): NAGVMQNPRHLVRRRGQEARLRCSPMKGHSHVYWYRQLPEEGLKFMVYLQKENIIDESGMPKERFSAEFPKEGPSILRIQQVVRGDSAAYFCASSPTSGLSRNEQFFGPGTRLTVL.

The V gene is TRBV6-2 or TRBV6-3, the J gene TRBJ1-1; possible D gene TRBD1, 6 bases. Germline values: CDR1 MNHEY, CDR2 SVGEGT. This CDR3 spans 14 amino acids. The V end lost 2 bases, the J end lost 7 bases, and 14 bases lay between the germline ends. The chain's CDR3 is CASSYVGGRSEAFF. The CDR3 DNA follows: TGTGCCAGCAGTTACGTCGGGGGCCGGAGTGAAGCTTTCTTT.

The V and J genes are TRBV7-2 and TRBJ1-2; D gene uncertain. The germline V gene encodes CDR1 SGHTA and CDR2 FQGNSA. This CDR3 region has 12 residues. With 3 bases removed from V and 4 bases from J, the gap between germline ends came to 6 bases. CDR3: CASSFESYGYTF. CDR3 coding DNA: TGTGCCAGCAGCTTCGAAAGCTATGGCTACACCTTC.

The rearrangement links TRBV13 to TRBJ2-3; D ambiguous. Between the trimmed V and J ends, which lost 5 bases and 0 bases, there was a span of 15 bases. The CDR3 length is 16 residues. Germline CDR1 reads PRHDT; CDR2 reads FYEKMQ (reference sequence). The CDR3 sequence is CASSRVPPESTDTQYF. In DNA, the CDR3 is TGTGCCAGCAGCCGAGTCCCTCCAGAAAGCACAGATACGCAGTATTTT.

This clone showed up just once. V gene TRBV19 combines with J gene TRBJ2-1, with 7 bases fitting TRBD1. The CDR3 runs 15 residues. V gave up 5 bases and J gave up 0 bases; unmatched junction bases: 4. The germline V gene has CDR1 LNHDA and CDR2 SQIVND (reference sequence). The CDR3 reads CASSFGDSSYNEQFF. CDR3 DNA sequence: TGTGCCAGTAGTTTCGGGGACAGCTCCTACAATGAGCAGTTCTTC.

CDR3 DNA sequence: TGCGCCAGCAGTCTACCAGCAAATCCGGCACCCGGGACAGGGCGACCCCCCTATGGCTACACCTTC. This encodes CASSLPANPAPGTGRPPYGYTF. The chain joins TRBV23-1 to TRBJ1-2; 9 bases are shared with TRBD1. Being an ORF, TRBV23-1 has a function that is uncertain. This CDR3 has 22 residues. V lost 4 bases, J lost 4 bases, and 28 bases stayed unmatched.

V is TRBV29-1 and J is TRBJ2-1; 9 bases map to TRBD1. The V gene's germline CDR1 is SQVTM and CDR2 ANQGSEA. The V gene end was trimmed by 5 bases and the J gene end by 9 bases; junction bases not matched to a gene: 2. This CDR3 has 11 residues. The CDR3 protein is CSVTGGVEQFF. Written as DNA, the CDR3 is TGCAGCGTTACAGGGGGCGTTGAGCAGTTCTTC.

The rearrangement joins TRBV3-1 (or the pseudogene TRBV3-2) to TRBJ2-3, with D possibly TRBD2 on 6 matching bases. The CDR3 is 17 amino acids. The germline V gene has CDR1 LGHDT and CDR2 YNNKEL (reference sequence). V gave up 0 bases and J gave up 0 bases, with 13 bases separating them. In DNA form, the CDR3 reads TGTGCCAGCAGCCAAGAGGGAGGTAGGACTAGCACAGATACGCAGTATTTT. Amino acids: CASSQEGGRTSTDTQYF.

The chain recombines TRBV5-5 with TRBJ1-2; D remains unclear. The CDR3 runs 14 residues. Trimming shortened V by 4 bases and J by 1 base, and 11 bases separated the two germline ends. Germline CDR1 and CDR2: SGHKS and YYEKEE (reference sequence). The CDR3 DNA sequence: TGTGCCAGCAGCGGGCGTTCGATTAACTATGGCTACACCTTC. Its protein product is CASSGRSINYGYTF.

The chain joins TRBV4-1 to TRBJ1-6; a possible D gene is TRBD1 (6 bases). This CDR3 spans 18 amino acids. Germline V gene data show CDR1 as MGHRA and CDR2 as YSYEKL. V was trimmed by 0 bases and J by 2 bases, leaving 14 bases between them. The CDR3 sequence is CASSQDIQRTAYNSPLHF. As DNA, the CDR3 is TGCGCCAGCAGCCAAGATATTCAGAGGACAGCCTATAATTCACCCCTCCACTTT.

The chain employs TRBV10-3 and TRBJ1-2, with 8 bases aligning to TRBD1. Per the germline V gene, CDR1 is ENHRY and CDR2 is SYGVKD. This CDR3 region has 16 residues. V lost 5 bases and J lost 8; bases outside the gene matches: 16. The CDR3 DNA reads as TGTGCCATCAGTCAATCGGTCAGGGGGCGGCCCAAAGGCTACACCTTC. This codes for CAISQSVRGRPKGYTF.

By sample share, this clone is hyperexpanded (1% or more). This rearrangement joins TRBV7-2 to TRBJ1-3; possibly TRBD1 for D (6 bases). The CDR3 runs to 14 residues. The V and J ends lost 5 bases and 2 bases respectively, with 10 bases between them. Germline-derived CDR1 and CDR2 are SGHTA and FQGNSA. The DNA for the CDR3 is TGTGCCAGCAGCAAGTACAGGGCTGGAAACACCATATATTTT. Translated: CASSKYRAGNTIYF.

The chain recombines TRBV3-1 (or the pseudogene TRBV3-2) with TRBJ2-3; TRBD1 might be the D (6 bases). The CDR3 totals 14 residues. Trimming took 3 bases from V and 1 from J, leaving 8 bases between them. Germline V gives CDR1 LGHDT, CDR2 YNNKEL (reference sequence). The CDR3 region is CASSHAGGTDTQYF. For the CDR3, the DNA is TGTGCCAGCAGCCACGCAGGGGGCACAGATACGCAGTATTTT.

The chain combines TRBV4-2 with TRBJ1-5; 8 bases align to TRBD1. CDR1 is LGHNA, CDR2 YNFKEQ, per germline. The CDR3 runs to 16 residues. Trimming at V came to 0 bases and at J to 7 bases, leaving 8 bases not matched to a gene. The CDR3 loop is CASSQELGQGGQPQHF. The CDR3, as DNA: TGTGCCAGCAGCCAAGAGTTAGGACAGGGCGGCCAGCCCCAGCATTTT.

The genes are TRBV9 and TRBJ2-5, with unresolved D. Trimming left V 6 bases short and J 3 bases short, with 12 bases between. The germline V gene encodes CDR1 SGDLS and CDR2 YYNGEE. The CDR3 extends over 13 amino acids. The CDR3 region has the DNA TGTGCCAGCACCCGAGATACCGAAGAGACCCAGTACTTC. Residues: CASTRDTEETQYF.

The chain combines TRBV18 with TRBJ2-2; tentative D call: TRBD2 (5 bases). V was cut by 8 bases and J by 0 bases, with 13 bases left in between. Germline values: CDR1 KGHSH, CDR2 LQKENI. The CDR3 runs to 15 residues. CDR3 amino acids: CASRAGLSNTGELFF. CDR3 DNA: TGTGCCAGCCGAGCCGGACTGTCGAACACCGGGGAGCTGTTTTTT. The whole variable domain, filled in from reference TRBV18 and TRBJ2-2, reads NAGVMQNPRHLVRRRGQEARLRCSPMKGHSHVYWYRQLPEEGLKFMVYLQKENIIDESGMPKERFSAEFPKEGPSILRIQQVVRGDSAAYFCASRAGLSNTGELFFGEGSRLTVL.

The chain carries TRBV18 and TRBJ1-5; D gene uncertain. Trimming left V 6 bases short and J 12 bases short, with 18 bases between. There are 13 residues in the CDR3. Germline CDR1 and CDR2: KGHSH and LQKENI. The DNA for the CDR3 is TGTGCCAGCTCCACCCGTGTGGAGGAGGGCCAGCATTTT. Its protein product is CASSTRVEEGQHF.

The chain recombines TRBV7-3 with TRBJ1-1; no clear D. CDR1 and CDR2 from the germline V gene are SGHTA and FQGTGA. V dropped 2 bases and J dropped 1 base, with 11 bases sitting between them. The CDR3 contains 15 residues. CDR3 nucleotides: TGTGCCAGCAGCTTAGTTGCGGGAGAGAACACTGAAGCTTTCTTT. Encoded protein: CASSLVAGENTEAFF. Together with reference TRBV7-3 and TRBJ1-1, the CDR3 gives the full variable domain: GAGVSQTPSNKVTEKGKYVELRCDPISGHTALYWYRQSLGQGPEFLIYFQGTGAADDSGLPNDRFFAVRPEGSVSTLKIQRTERGDSAVYLCASSLVAGENTEAFFGQGTRLTVV.

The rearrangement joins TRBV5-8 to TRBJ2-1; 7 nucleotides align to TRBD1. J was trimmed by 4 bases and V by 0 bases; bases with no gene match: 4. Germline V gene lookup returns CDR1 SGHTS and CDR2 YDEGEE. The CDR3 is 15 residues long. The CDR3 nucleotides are TGTGCCAGCAGCTTGGAAGGGACAGCTTACAATGAGCAGTTCTTC. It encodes CASSLEGTAYNEQFF. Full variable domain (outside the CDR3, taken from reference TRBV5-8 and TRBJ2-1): EAGVTQSPTHLIKTRGQQATLRCSPISGHTSVYWYQQALGLGLQFLLWYDEGEERNRGNFPPRFSGRQFPNYSSELNVNALELEDSALYLCASSLEGTAYNEQFFGPGTRLTVL.

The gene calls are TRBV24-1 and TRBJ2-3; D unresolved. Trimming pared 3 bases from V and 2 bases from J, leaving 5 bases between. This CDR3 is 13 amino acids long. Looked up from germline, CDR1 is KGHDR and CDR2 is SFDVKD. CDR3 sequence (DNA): TGTGCCACCAGTGATGGAGACACAGATACGCAGTATTTT. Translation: CATSDGDTDTQYF.

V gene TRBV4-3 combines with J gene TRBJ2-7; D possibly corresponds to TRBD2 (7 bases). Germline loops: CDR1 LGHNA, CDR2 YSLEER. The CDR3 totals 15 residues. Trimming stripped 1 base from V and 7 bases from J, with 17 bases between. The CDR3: CASSQVGGGGEEQYF. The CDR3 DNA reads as TGCGCCAGCAGCCAAGTGGGGGGCGGGGGTGAGGAGCAGTACTTC.

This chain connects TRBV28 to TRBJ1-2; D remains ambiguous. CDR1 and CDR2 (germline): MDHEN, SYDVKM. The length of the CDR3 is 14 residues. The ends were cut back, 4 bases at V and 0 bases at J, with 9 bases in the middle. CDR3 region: CASSSPETNYGYTF. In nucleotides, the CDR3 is TGTGCCAGCAGTTCCCCGGAGACTAACTATGGCTACACCTTC.